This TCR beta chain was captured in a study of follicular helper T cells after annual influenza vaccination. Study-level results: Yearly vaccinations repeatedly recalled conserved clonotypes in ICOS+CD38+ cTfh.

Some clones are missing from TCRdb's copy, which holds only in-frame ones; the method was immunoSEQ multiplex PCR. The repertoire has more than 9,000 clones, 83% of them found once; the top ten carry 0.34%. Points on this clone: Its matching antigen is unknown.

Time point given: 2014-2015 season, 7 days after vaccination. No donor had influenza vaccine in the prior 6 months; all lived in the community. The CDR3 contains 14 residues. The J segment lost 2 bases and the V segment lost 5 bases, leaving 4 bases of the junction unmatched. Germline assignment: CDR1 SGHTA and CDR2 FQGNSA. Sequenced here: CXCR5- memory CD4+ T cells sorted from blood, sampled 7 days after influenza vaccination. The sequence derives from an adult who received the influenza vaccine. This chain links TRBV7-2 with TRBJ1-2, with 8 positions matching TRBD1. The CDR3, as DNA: TGTGCCAGCAGCACCAGACAGGGGAACTATGGCTACACCTTC. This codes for CASSTRQGNYGYTF.